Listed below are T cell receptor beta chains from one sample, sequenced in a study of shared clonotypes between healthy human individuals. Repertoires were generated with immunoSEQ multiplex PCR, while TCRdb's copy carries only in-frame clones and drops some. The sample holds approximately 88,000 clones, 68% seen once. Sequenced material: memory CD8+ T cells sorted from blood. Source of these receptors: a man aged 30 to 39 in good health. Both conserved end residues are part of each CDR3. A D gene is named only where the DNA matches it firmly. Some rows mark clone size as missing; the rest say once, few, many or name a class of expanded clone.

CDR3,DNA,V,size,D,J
CASGLGQPINTQYF,TGTGCCAGCGGTCTGGGACAGCCCATTAATACGCAGTATTTT,TRBV27,NA,TRBD1,TRBJ2-3
CASSYFGYSNEQFF,TGTGCCAGCAGTTACTTTGGCTATTCCAATGAGCAGTTCTTC,TRBV6-5,NA,NA,TRBJ2-1
CASSKAKETSGANVLTF,TGTGCCAGCAGCAAAGCGAAGGAGACCTCTGGGGCCAACGTCCTGACTTTC,TRBV21-1,medium-sized,NA,TRBJ2-6
CASSTARGVGSYEQYF,TGTGCCAGCAGCACCGCCCGGGGGGTTGGCTCCTACGAGCAGTACTTC,TRBV11-2,NA,TRBD2,TRBJ2-7
CASSYSSGANVLTF,TGTGCCAGCAGTTATAGCTCTGGGGCCAACGTCCTGACTTTC,TRBV27,once,NA,TRBJ2-6
CASSEASGPYGYTF,TGTGCCAGCAGTGAAGCATCAGGGCCCTATGGCTACACCTTC,TRBV2,NA,NA,TRBJ1-2
CASSQDSSGYTYEQYF,TGTGCCAGCAGCCAAGATTCGAGCGGGTACACCTACGAGCAGTACTTC,TRBV4-2,once,NA,TRBJ2-7
CASGGSEAFF,TGTGCCAGCGGGGGCTCTGAAGCTTTCTTT,TRBV6-1,NA,NA,TRBJ1-1
CASSLGAGGANVLTF,TGTGCCAGCAGCTTGGGGGCTGGTGGGGCCAACGTCCTGACTTTC,TRBV5-6,NA,NA,TRBJ2-6
CASSWAEDNEQFF,TGTGCCAGCAGTTGGGCGGAAGACAATGAGCAGTTCTTC,TRBV25-1,NA,NA,TRBJ2-1
CAWRTLRGKVEQYF,TGTGCCTGGAGGACGCTGAGAGGAAAGGTCGAGCAGTACTTC,TRBV30,NA,NA,TRBJ2-7
CASSRTSGMSAGELFF,TGTGCCAGCAGCCGGACTAGCGGGATGTCCGCCGGGGAGCTGTTTTTT,TRBV11-2,few,TRBD2,TRBJ2-2
CASSLDRGSGNTIYF,TGCGCCAGCAGCTTGGACAGGGGCTCTGGAAACACCATATATTTT,TRBV5-1,NA,TRBD1,TRBJ1-3
CASSSPWGNNEQFF,TGTGCCAGCAGCTCTCCCTGGGGAAACAATGAGCAGTTCTTC,TRBV11-3,NA,NA,TRBJ2-1
CASSLRGQTGYTF,TGTGCCAGCAGCTTAAGGGGACAGACTGGCTACACCTTC,TRBV7-2,NA,TRBD1,TRBJ1-2
CASSDGRGNTGELFF,TGTGCCAGCAGTGACGGGAGAGGGAACACCGGGGAGCTGTTTTTT,TRBV6-4,many,NA,TRBJ2-2
CANSSPLDRDLSKLFF,TGTGCCAACAGTTCACCATTGGACAGGGATTTGTCTAAACTGTTTTTT,TRBV27,NA,TRBD1,TRBJ1-4
CAAATSATDTQYF,TGTGCCGCGGCGACTAGCGCGACAGATACGCAGTATTTT,TRBV2,NA,TRBD2,TRBJ2-3
CASSLYEGVSNQPQHF,TGTGCCAGCAGTTTATACGAGGGGGTCAGCAATCAGCCCCAGCATTTT,TRBV28,NA,NA,TRBJ1-5
CASSVAKSSGNTIYF,TGTGCCAGCAGCGTAGCTAAGAGCTCTGGAAACACCATATATTTT,TRBV9,NA,NA,TRBJ1-3
CASSEGRGSWNEQFF,TGTGCCAGCAGTGAGGGCAGGGGATCTTGGAATGAGCAGTTCTTC,TRBV2,NA,NA,TRBJ2-1
CASSFTRSYEQYF,TGTGCCAGCAGTTTCACCAGGTCCTACGAGCAGTACTTC,TRBV28,few,NA,TRBJ2-7